This T cell receptor beta chain appears in the sequencing data of a study of OX40 agonist ivuxolimab in advanced cancers. V dropped 4 bases and J dropped 1; count of bases not matched to a gene: 5. The length of the CDR3 is 16 residues. The germline gives CDR1 SGHNT, CDR2 YENEEA. Method: immunoSEQ multiplex PCR; TCRdb's copy keeps in-frame clones and lacks some. This sample has tens of thousands of clones, with roughly 90% found just once. Study-wide results and limits: No determination was made of the antigen specificity of the expanded peripheral T cells.

This clone was picked up a small number of times. Antigen unknown. The sample here was CD4+ or CD8+ T cells sorted from blood, taken in a trial of the OX40 agonist ivuxolimab. The source of this sequence is an adult with an advanced solid tumor such as melanoma, head and neck, liver or kidney cancer. The chain joins TRBV11-3 to TRBJ2-5, with 11 nucleotides matching TRBD1. The CDR3 sequence is CASSSGGTGGQETQYF. CDR3 in DNA: TGTGCCAGCAGCTCCGGCGGGACAGGGGGCCAAGAGACCCAGTACTTC.